This T cell receptor (beta chain) was profiled in a study of T cell responses to AZD1222 COVID-19 vaccine. This clone came up a few times. Its antigen remains unknown. Germline CDR1 is MDHEN and CDR2 is SYDVKM. With 2 bases removed from V and 4 bases from J, the gap between germline ends came to 12 bases. This CDR3 has 14 residues. General observations from the study: Reportedly, close to half of spike-specific TCRs are directed against unmutated variant regions. AZD1222 recipients seropositive at baseline numbered only six or seven.

Data came from immunoSEQ multiplex PCR; TCRdb stores just in-frame clones and leaves some out. Of around 94,000 clones detected, around 85% appear once; the ten largest clones hold roughly 4.3%. This sample comprised peripheral blood, obtained 28 days after the second AZD1222 dose. The clonotype originates from an adult who received the AZD1222 COVID-19 vaccine. This chain joins TRBV28 and TRBJ2-7; D is unresolved. CDR3 amino acids: CASSLRGMSYEQYF. The CDR3 coding sequence is TGTGCCAGCAGTTTACGTGGAATGTCATACGAGCAGTACTTC.